This T cell receptor (beta chain) was obtained from a study of T cell changes during pregnancy in multiple sclerosis. This CDR3 region has 15 residues. Germline CDR1 is MNHNY and CDR2 is SVGAGI (reference sequence). J gave up 5 bases and V 2 bases, and 5 bases lay outside the gene matches. Measured with immunoSEQ multiplex PCR; TCRdb has only the in-frame clones, and not every one. Here the sample spans about 75,000 clones, nearly 95% being singletons. The specimen comprised CD4+ T cells from peripheral blood mononuclear cells, sampled after pregnancy. V is TRBV6-6 and J is TRBJ2-1; 8 nucleotides line up with TRBD2. This TCR derives from a female donor with multiple sclerosis, enrolled in a pregnancy study. The CDR3 spells CASSYQAGVDNEQFF. CDR3 nucleotides: TGTGCCAGCAGTTACCAAGCGGGAGTTGACAATGAGCAGTTCTTC.